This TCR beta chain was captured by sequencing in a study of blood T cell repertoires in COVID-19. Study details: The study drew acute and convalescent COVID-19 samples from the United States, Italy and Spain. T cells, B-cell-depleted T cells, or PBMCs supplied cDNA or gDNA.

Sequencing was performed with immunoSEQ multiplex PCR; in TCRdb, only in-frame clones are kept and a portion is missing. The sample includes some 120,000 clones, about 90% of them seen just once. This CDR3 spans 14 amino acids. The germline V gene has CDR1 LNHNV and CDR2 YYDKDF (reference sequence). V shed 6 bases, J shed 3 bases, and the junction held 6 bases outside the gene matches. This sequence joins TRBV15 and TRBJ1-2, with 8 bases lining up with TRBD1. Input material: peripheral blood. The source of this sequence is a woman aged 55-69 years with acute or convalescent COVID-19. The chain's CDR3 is CATRPGTGYYGYTF. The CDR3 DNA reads TGTGCCACCAGGCCTGGGACAGGCTACTATGGCTACACCTTC.